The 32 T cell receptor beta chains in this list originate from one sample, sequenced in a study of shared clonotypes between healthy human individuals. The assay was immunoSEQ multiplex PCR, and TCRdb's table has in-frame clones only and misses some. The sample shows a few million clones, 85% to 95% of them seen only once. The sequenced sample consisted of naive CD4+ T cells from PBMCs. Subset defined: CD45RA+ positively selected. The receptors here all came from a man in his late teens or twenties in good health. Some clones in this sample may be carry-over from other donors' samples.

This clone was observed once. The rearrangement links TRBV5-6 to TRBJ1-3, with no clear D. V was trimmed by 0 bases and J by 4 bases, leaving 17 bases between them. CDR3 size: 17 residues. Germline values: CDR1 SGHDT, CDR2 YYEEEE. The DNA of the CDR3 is TGTGCCAGCAGCTTGGCCTATAAGGGTGACGGCGGAAACACCATATATTTT. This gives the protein CASSLAYKGDGGNTIYF.

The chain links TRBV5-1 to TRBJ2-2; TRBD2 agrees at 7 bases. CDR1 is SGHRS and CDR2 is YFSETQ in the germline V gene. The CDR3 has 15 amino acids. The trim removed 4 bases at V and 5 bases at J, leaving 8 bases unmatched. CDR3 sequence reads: CASSGEGFRTGELFF. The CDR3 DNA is TGCGCCAGCAGCGGGGAGGGCTTTCGGACCGGGGAGCTGTTTTTT.

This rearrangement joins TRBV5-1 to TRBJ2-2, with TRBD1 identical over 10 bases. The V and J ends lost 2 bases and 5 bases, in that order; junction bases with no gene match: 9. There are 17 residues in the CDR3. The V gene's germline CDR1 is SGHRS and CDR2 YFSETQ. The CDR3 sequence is CASSLGPGTGETGELFF. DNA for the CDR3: TGCGCCAGCAGCTTAGGTCCCGGGACAGGGGAAACCGGGGAGCTGTTTTTT. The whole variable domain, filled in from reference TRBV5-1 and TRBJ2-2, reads KAGVTQTPRYLIKTRGQQVTLSCSPISGHRSVSWYQQTPGQGLQFLFEYFSETQRNKGNFPGRFSGRQFSNSRSEMNVSTLELGDSALYLCASSLGPGTGETGELFFGEGSRLTVL.

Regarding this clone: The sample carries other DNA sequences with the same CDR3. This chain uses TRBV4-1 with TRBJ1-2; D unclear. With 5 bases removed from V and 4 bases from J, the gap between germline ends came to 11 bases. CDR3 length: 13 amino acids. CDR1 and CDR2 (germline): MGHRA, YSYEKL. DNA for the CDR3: TGCGCCAGCAGCGGGCAGACCCCCTATGGCTACACCTTC. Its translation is CASSGQTPYGYTF.

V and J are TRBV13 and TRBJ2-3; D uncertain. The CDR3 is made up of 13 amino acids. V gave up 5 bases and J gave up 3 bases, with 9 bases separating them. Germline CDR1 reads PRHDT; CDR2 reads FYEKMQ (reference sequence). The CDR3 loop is CASSPLETDTQYF. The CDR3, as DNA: TGTGCCAGCAGCCCACTTGAAACAGATACGCAGTATTTT. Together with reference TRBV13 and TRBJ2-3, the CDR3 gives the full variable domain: AAGVIQSPRHLIKEKRETATLKCYPIPRHDTVYWYQQGPGQDPQFLISFYEKMQSDKGSIPDRFSAQQFSDYHSELNMSSLELGDSALYFCASSPLETDTQYFGPGTRLTVL.

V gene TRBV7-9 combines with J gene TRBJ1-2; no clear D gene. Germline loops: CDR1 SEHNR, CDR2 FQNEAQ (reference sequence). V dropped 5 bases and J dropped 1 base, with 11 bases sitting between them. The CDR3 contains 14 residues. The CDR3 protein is CASSAGISNYGYTF. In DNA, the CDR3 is TGTGCCAGCAGCGCCGGGATAAGTAACTATGGCTACACCTTC. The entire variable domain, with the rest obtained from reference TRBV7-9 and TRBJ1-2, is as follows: DTGVSQNPRHKITKRGQNVTFRCDPISEHNRLYWYRQTLGQGPEFLTYFQNEAQLEKSRLLSDRFSAERPKGSFSTLEIQRTEQGDSAMYLCASSAGISNYGYTFGSGTRLTVV.

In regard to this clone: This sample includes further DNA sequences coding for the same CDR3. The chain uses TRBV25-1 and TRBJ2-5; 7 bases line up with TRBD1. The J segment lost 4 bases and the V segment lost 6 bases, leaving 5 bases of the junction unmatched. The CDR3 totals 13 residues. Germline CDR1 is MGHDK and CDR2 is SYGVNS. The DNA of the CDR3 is TGTGCCAGCAGCCGACAGGGTGGAGAGACCCAGTACTTC. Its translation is CASSRQGGETQYF.

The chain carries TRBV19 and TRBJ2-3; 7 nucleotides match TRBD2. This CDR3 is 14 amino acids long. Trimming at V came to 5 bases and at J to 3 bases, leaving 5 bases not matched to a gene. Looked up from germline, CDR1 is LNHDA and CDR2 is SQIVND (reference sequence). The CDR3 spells CASSPRRETDTQYF. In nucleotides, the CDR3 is TGTGCCAGTAGTCCCCGGCGGGAGACAGATACGCAGTATTTT.

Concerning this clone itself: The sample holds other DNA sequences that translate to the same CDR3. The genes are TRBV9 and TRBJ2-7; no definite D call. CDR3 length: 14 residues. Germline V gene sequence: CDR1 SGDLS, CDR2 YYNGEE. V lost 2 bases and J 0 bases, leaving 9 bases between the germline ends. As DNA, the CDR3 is TGTGCCAGCAGCGTGGCCAGCTCCTCCTACGAGCAGTACTTC. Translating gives CASSVASSSYEQYF.

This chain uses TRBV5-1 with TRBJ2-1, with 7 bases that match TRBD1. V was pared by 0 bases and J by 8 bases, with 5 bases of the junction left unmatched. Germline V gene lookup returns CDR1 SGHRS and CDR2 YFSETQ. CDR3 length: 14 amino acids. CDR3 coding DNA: TGCGCCAGCAGCTTGGAGGGGGCCGGCTATGAGCAGTTCTTC. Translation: CASSLEGAGYEQFF. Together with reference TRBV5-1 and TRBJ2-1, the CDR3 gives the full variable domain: KAGVTQTPRYLIKTRGQQVTLSCSPISGHRSVSWYQQTPGQGLQFLFEYFSETQRNKGNFPGRFSGRQFSNSRSEMNVSTLELGDSALYLCASSLEGAGYEQFFGPGTRLTVL.

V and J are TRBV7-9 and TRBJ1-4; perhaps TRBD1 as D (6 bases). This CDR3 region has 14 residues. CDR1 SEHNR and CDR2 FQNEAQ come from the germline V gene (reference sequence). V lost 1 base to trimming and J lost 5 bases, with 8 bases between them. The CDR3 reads CASSLDRENEKLFF. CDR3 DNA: TGTGCCAGCAGCTTAGACAGGGAAAATGAAAAACTGTTTTTT.

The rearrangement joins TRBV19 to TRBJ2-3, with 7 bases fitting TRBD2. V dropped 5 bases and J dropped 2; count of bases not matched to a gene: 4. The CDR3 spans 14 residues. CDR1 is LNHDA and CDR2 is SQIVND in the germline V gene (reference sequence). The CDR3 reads CASSWTSPTDTQYF. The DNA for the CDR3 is TGTGCCAGTAGTTGGACTAGTCCCACAGATACGCAGTATTTT.

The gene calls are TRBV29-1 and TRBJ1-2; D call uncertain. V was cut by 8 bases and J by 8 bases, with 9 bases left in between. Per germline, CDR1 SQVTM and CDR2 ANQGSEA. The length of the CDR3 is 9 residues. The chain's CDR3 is CSTSTGYTF. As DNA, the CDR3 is TGCAGCACTTCGACGGGCTACACCTTC.

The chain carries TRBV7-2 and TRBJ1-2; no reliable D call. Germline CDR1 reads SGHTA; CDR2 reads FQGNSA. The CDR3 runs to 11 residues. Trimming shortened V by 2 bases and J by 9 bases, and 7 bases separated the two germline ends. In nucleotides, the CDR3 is TGTGCCAGCAGCTTATATGCCAGCTACACCTTC. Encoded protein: CASSLYASYTF.

Here the CDR3 DNA reads TGTGCCAGCAGCAACACAGAACTAGCGGGAGTTTTCTACGAGCAGTACTTC. It is translated as CASSNTELAGVFYEQYF. The rearrangement links TRBV5-4 to TRBJ2-7; 11 bases fit TRBD2. Trimming removed 4 bases from V and 3 bases from J; junction bases left unmatched: 12. Germline assignment: CDR1 SGHNT and CDR2 YYREEE (reference sequence). The CDR3 totals 17 residues.

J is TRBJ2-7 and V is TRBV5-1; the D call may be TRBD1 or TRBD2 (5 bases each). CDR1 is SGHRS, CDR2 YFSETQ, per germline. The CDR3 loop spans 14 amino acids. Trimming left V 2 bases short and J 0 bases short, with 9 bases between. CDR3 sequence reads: CASSFGTSSYEQYF. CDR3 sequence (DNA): TGCGCCAGCAGCTTTGGGACCAGCTCCTACGAGCAGTACTTC.

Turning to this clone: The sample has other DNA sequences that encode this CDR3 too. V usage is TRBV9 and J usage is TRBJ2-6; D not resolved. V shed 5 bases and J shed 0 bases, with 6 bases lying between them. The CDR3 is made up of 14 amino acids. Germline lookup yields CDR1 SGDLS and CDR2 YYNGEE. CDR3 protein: CASSKSSGANVLTF. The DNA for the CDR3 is TGTGCCAGCAGTAAGTCCTCTGGGGCCAACGTCCTGACTTTC. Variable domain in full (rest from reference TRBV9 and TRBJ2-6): DSGVTQTPKHLITATGQRVTLRCSPRSGDLSVYWYQQSLDQGLQFLIQYYNGEERAKGNILERFSAQQFPDLHSELNLSSLELGDSALYFCASSKSSGANVLTFGAGSRLTVL.

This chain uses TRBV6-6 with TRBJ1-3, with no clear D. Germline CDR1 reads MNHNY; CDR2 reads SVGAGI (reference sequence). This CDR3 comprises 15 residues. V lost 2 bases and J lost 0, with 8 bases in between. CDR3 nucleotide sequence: TGTGCCAGCAGTTACCTCAAGCGCTCTGGAAACACCATATATTTT. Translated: CASSYLKRSGNTIYF.

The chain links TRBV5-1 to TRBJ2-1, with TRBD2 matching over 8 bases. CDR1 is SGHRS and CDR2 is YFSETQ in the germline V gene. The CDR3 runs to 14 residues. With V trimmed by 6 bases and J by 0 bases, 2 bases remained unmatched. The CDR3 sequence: CASIRGGSYNEQFF. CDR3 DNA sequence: TGCGCCAGCATCCGGGGGGGCTCCTACAATGAGCAGTTCTTC.

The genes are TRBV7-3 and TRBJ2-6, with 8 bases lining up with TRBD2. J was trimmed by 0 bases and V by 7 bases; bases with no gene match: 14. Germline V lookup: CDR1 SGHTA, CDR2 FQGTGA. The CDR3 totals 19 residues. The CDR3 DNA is TGTGCCAGCACCCCGGGAGGGGCGGGCCCCTCCTCTGGGGCCAACGTCCTGACTTTC. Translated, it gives CASTPGGAGPSSGANVLTF. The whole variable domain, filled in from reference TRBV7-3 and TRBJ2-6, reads GAGVSQTPSNKVTEKGKYVELRCDPISGHTALYWYRQSLGQGPEFLIYFQGTGAADDSGLPNDRFFAVRPEGSVSTLKIQRTERGDSAVYLCASTPGGAGPSSGANVLTFGAGSRLTVL.

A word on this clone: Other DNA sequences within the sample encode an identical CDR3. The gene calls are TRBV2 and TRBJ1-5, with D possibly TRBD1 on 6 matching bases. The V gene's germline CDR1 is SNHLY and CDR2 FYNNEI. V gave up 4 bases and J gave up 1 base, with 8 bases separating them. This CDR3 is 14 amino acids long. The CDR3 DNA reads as TGTGCCAGCAGTGTTGGGGGCAGCAATCAGCCCCAGCATTTT. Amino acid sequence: CASSVGGSNQPQHF.

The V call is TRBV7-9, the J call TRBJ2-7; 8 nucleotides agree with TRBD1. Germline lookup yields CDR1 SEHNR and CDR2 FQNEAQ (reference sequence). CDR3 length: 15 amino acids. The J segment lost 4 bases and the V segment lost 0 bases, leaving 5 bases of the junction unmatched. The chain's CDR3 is CASSLATGGHYEQYF. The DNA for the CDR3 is TGTGCCAGCAGCTTAGCAACAGGGGGTCATTACGAGCAGTACTTC. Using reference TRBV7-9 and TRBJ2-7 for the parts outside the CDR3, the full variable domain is DTGVSQNPRHKITKRGQNVTFRCDPISEHNRLYWYRQTLGQGPEFLTYFQNEAQLEKSRLLSDRFSAERPKGSFSTLEIQRTEQGDSAMYLCASSLATGGHYEQYFGPGTRLTVT.

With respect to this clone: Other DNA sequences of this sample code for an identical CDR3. The CDR3 sequence: CASSPTGQGTYEQYF. Written as DNA, the CDR3 is TGTGCCAGCAGCCCCACGGGACAGGGGACCTACGAGCAGTACTTC. The V call is TRBV5-6, the J call TRBJ2-7; 10 nucleotides line up with TRBD1. CDR3 size: 15 residues. In germline, CDR1 is SGHDT, CDR2 YYEEEE. J gave up 2 bases and V 4 bases, and 6 bases lay outside the gene matches.

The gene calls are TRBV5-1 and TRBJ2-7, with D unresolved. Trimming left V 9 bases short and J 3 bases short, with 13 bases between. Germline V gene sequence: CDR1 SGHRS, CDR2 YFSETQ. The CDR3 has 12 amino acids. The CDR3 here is CATGPTSYEQYF. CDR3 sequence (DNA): TGCGCCACCGGGCCTACGAGCTACGAGCAGTACTTC.

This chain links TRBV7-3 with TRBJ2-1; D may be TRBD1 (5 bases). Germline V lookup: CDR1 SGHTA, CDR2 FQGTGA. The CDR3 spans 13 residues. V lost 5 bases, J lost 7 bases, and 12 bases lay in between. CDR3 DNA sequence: TGTGCCAGCAGCCTATTAGGGGCTAATGAGCAGTTCTTC. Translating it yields CASSLLGANEQFF.

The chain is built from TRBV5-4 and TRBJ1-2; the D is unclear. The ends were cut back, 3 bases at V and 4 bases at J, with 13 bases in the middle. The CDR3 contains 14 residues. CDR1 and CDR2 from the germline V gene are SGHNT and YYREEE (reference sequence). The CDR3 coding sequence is TGTGCCAGCAGCTCAGATATGGGCGCCTATGGCTACACCTTC. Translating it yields CASSSDMGAYGYTF.

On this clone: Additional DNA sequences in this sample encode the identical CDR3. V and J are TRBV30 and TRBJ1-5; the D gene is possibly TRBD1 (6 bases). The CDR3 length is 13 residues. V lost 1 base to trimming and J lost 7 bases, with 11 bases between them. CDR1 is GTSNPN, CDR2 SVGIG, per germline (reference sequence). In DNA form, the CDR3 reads TGTGCCTGGAGTGGTCAGGGGAACCAGCCCCAGCATTTT. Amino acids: CAWSGQGNQPQHF.

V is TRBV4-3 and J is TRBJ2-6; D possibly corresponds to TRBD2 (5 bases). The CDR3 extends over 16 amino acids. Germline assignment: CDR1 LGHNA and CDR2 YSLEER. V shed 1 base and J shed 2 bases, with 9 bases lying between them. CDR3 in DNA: TGCGCCAGCAGCCAAGCCACCGGGGCTGGGGCCAACGTCCTGACTTTC. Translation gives CASSQATGAGANVLTF.

The CDR3 DNA reads as TGTGCCAGTACCCGGACGGGGAACACTGAAGCTTTCTTT. As protein: CASTRTGNTEAFF. This chain links TRBV19 with TRBJ1-1, with D unclear. This CDR3 has 13 amino acids. The V end was cut by 7 bases, the J end by 1 base, with 10 bases between. CDR1 and CDR2 from the germline V gene are LNHDA and SQIVND (reference sequence). Combining the CDR3 with reference TRBV19 and TRBJ1-1 gives the whole variable domain DGGITQSPKYLFRKEGQNVTLSCEQNLNHDAMYWYRQDPGQGLRLIYYSQIVNDFQKGDIAEGYSVSREKKESFPLTVTSAQKNPTAFYLCASTRTGNTEAFFGQGTRLTVV.

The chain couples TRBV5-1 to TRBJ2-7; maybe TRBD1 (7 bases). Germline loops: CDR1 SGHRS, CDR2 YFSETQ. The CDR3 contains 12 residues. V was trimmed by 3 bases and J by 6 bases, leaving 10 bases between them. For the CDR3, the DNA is TGCGCCAGCAGCTACAGGGGACTCGAGCAGTACTTC. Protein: CASSYRGLEQYF.

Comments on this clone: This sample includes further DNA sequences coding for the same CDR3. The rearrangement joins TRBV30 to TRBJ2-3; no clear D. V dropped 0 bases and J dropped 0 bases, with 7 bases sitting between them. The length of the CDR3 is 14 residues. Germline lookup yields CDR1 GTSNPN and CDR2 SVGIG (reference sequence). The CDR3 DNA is TGTGCCTGGAGTGTGACGGCAAGCACAGATACGCAGTATTTT. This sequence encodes CAWSVTASTDTQYF.

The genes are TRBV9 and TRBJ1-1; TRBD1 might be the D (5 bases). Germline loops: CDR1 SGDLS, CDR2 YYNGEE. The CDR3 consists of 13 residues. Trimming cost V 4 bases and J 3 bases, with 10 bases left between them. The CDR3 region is CASSTRVYTEAFF. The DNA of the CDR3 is TGTGCCAGCAGCACCAGGGTGTACACTGAAGCTTTCTTT.